The T cell receptor (beta chain) described here comes from a study of cytomegalovirus exposure and HLA in healthy donors. Study results and caveats: Indistinguishable V segments, including TRBV6-2 and TRBV6-3, were excluded.

About this clone itself: What it recognizes is unknown.

V dropped 2 bases and J dropped 3; count of bases not matched to a gene: 8. CDR3 size: 16 residues. Germline assignment: CDR1 MDHEN and CDR2 SYDVKM. It was with 60 Vbeta and 13 Jbeta primers that the PCR ran. Here immunoSEQ multiplex PCR was the method, and the copy in TCRdb shows in-frame clones only, minus some. The sample consists of 200,000 or so clones, 79% of them appearing once. The TCR sequence derives from a male donor in good health and CMV-seropositive. The rearrangement links TRBV28 to TRBJ2-3, with 7 bases fitting TRBD2. The sequencing sample was made of PBMCs. CDR3 residues: CASSLSAGAVTDTQYF. Written as DNA, the CDR3 is TGTGCCAGCAGTTTAAGTGCGGGAGCGGTGACAGATACGCAGTATTTT.